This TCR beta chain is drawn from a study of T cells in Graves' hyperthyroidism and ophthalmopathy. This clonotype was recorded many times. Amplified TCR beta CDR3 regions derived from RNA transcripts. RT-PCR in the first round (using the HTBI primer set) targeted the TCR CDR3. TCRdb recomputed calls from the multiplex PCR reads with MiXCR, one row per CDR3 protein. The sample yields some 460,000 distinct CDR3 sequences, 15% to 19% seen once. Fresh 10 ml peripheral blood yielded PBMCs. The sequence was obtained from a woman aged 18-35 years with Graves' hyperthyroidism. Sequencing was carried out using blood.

The CDR3 reads CSASPTRAAFF. In DNA, the CDR3 is TGCAGTGCTAGCCCCACAAGGGCAGCTTTCTTT. The chain is built from TRBV20-1 and TRBJ1-1; D is unclear. CDR3 length: 11 residues. CDR1 and CDR2 (germline): DFQATT, SNEGSKA (reference sequence). The ends were cut back, 3 bases at V and 10 bases at J, with 12 bases in the middle.